One and the same sample provided the 30 T cell receptor beta chains below, sequenced in a study of T cells after yellow fever vaccination. TCRdb used MiXCR to reprocess the 5' RACE reads, holding one entry per CDR3 protein. The sample shows some 320,000 distinct CDR3 sequences, about 9.5% of them seen only once. The sample in question was PBMCs, obtained on the day of the first yellow fever vaccination. Receptors originate from a man between 18 and 35 years old who received the YFV17D yellow fever vaccine.

This clonotype came up a few times. This chain links TRBV12-3 or TRBV12-4 with TRBJ2-6; 9 nucleotides line up with TRBD1. The CDR3 has 16 amino acids. V gave up 7 bases and J gave up 3 bases; unmatched junction bases: 7. Here the CDR3 reads CASTVGDRDGANVLTF. As DNA, the CDR3 is TGTGCCAGCACCGTTGGGGACAGGGATGGGGCCAACGTCCTGACTTTC.

V is TRBV20-1 and J is TRBJ2-5, with no clear D. The CDR3 has 11 amino acids. Trimming took off 5 bases at V and 0 bases at J, with 4 bases between the two ends. CDR1 and CDR2 (germline): DFQATT, SNEGSKA (reference sequence). CDR3 in DNA: TGCAGTGCTGTCGACCAAGAGACCCAGTACTTC. Translated: CSAVDQETQYF.

There are a few counts of this clonotype. The chain couples TRBV9 to TRBJ1-5; D ambiguous. From germline, CDR1 is SGDLS and CDR2 YYNGEE. The ends were cut back, 3 bases at V and 6 bases at J, with 13 bases in the middle. This CDR3 has 14 residues. For the CDR3, the DNA is TGTGCCAGCAGCGCAACAACTGTGGGTCAGCCCCAGCATTTT. This gives the protein CASSATTVGQPQHF.

This clonotype was recorded many times. The V call is TRBV3-1, the J call TRBJ2-4; D not resolved. Germline V gene lookup returns CDR1 LGHDT and CDR2 YNNKEL (reference sequence). The CDR3 is 13 residues long. V lost 1 base, J lost 4 bases, and 5 bases lay in between. In nucleotides, the CDR3 is TGTGCCAGCAGCCAAGCTGGGAAAAACATTCAGTACTTC. Its protein product is CASSQAGKNIQYF.

The chain employs TRBV20-1 and TRBJ2-1, with 8 bases aligning to TRBD1. V lost 3 bases to trimming and J lost 8 bases; unmatched junction nucleotides: 12. The CDR3 is 15 amino acids. CDR1 is DFQATT and CDR2 is SNEGSKA in the germline V gene (reference sequence). The CDR3 region is CSASGQGLGLDEQFF. In DNA form, the CDR3 reads TGCAGTGCTAGTGGACAGGGATTAGGCCTCGATGAGCAGTTCTTC.

This clonotype showed up many times. The V and J genes are TRBV5-4 and TRBJ2-1, with 10 bases aligning to TRBD2. The J segment lost 7 bases and the V segment lost 5 bases, leaving 6 bases of the junction unmatched. This CDR3 comprises 14 residues. Germline CDR1 reads SGHNT; CDR2 reads YYREEE (reference sequence). The CDR3 is CASRAGGRGNEQFF. The CDR3 nucleotides read TGTGCCAGCAGAGCGGGGGGGCGGGGGAATGAGCAGTTCTTC.

The J gene is TRBJ2-6, the V gene TRBV7-2; D is possibly TRBD2 (7 bases). Germline V lookup: CDR1 SGHTA, CDR2 FQGNSA. Trimming shortened V by 5 bases and J by 2 bases, and 16 bases separated the two germline ends. This CDR3 is built from 17 residues. The DNA of the CDR3 is TGTGCCAGCAGCCCGAGGGGGGGTCGCACTGGGGCCAACGTCCTGACTTTC. This codes for CASSPRGGRTGANVLTF.

This clonotype was counted only a few times. The chain uses TRBV4-1 and TRBJ2-5; D unresolved. The CDR3 has 15 amino acids. Trimming took 4 bases from V and 4 from J, leaving 16 bases between them. Germline V gene lookup returns CDR1 MGHRA and CDR2 YSYEKL. Here the CDR3 DNA reads TGCGCCAGCAGCCCCAGCGTGCCCAAAGGAGAGACCCAGTACTTC. Its protein product is CASSPSVPKGETQYF.

This clonotype was counted only a few times. The chain links TRBV9 to TRBJ2-5; no definite D call. The length of the CDR3 is 13 residues. Germline CDR1 reads SGDLS; CDR2 reads YYNGEE. V was pared by 3 bases and J by 2 bases, with 8 bases between. CDR3 sequence reads: CASSDRPQETQYF. The CDR3 coding sequence is TGTGCCAGCAGCGACAGACCACAAGAGACCCAGTACTTC.

The chain couples TRBV28 to TRBJ2-1; D might be TRBD2 (6 bases). This CDR3 is built from 16 residues. Trimming left V 6 bases short and J 5 bases short, with 20 bases between. Looked up from germline, CDR1 is MDHEN and CDR2 is SYDVKM. The CDR3, as DNA: TGTGCCAGCAGGGAGGGAGCAAGAACGATTAACAATGAGCAGTTCTTC. It encodes CASREGARTINNEQFF.

The V and J genes are TRBV4-2 and TRBJ1-4; D might be TRBD1 (5 bases). V gave up 4 bases and J gave up 0 bases, with 15 bases separating them. The CDR3 has 17 residues. Per the germline V gene, CDR1 is LGHNA and CDR2 is YNFKEQ. The CDR3 DNA sequence: TGTGCCAGCAGCCCGCGGGAGGGGTTATCAACTAATGAAAAACTGTTTTTT. Translation: CASSPREGLSTNEKLFF.

This clonotype was seen ten or more times. The chain employs TRBV12-3 or TRBV12-4 and TRBJ1-6; D gene uncertain. The CDR3 runs 13 residues. The ends were cut back, 3 bases at V and 6 bases at J, with 6 bases in the middle. The CDR3 DNA reads as TGTGCCAGCAGTTTGAAGGGTAATTCACCCCTCCACTTT. Protein sequence: CASSLKGNSPLHF.

This clonotype was seen only a few times. V and J are TRBV5-1 and TRBJ2-3; 11 positions match TRBD2. V lost 3 bases to trimming and J lost 0 bases; unmatched junction nucleotides: 15. Germline V gene data show CDR1 as SGHRS and CDR2 as YFSETQ. This CDR3 spans 20 amino acids. The DNA of the CDR3 is TGCGCCAGCAGCTCGTGGCATGAGGGGCTAGCGGGGGGAAGCACAGATACGCAGTATTTT. It yields the protein CASSSWHEGLAGGSTDTQYF.

The chain employs TRBV5-1 and TRBJ2-7; D possibly corresponds to TRBD1 (6 bases). Germline V gives CDR1 SGHRS, CDR2 YFSETQ. Trimming pared 4 bases from V and 3 bases from J, leaving 17 bases between. This CDR3 comprises 15 residues. This CDR3 is CASSVQGGLFYEQYF. The CDR3 nucleotides read TGCGCCAGCAGCGTACAGGGTGGGCTTTTCTACGAGCAGTACTTC.

This chain connects TRBV12-3 or TRBV12-4 to TRBJ2-5, with a possible D match to TRBD2 (5 bases). CDR3 size: 15 residues. The germline V and J ends were trimmed by 7 bases and 0 bases, with 15 bases remaining between them. CDR3 sequence: CASKVAGADQETQYF. CDR3 sequence (DNA): TGTGCCAGCAAAGTGGCAGGAGCGGACCAAGAGACCCAGTACTTC.

This clonotype was picked up many times. The chain couples TRBV5-1 to TRBJ2-2; D is undetermined. The CDR3 totals 16 residues. V was trimmed by 4 bases and J by 1 base, leaving 14 bases between them. Germline-derived CDR1 and CDR2 are SGHRS and YFSETQ. Here the CDR3 DNA reads TGCGCCAGCAGCCGAGAGCCTACCCAGAACACCGGGGAGCTGTTTTTT. It encodes CASSREPTQNTGELFF.

The gene calls are TRBV12-3 or TRBV12-4 and TRBJ2-2; D unresolved. The CDR3 sequence is 12 residues long. Trimming took off 4 bases at V and 3 bases at J, with 3 bases between the two ends. CDR3: CASSWDTGELFF. As DNA, the CDR3 is TGTGCCAGCAGTTGGGACACCGGGGAGCTGTTTTTT.

This clonotype was found many times. V and J are TRBV20-1 and TRBJ2-7, with D uncertain. V shed 3 bases and J shed 4 bases, with 13 bases lying between them. The CDR3 is 13 amino acids. CDR1 and CDR2 (germline): DFQATT, SNEGSKA (reference sequence). The CDR3 region has the DNA TGCAGTGCTAGCCCACCCAACCGTTACGAGCAGTACTTC. Translating it yields CSASPPNRYEQYF.

Ten or more counts support this clonotype. The V call is TRBV11-2, the J call TRBJ1-2; D is possibly TRBD1 (6 bases). CDR3 length equals 13 residues. Per the germline V gene, CDR1 is SGHAT and CDR2 is FQNNGV. V was pared by 4 bases and J by 7 bases, with 13 bases between. CDR3 residues: CASSSGTGSGYTF. The CDR3 nucleotides read TGTGCCAGCAGCTCCGGAACAGGGTCTGGCTACACCTTC.

The table lists this clonotype with a few counts. V usage is TRBV30 and J usage is TRBJ2-1; 9 bases align to TRBD2. The germline gives CDR1 GTSNPN, CDR2 SVGIG (reference sequence). CDR3 size: 15 residues. Losses at the gene ends were 0 bases for V and 4 bases for J; bases not matched to a gene: 4. Written as DNA, the CDR3 is TGTGCCTGGAGTGTACGAGCGGGGGGTTACAATGAGCAGTTCTTC. This translates into CAWSVRAGGYNEQFF.

The sample holds a few counts of this clonotype. A much larger clone differs by one base, so this may be a read error. The chain uses TRBV28 and TRBJ2-5, with D possibly matching TRBD2 (7 bases). V was clipped by 3 bases and J by 5 bases, with 10 bases between them. The CDR3 spans 13 residues. CDR1 is MDHEN and CDR2 is SYDVKM in the germline V gene. CDR3: CASSFAGAETQYF. The DNA for the CDR3 is TGTGCCAGCAGTTTCGCGGGGGCGGAGACCCAGTACTTC.

The V and J genes are TRBV9 and TRBJ2-5; D remains ambiguous. This CDR3 has 14 amino acids. Looked up from germline, CDR1 is SGDLS and CDR2 is YYNGEE. Trimming left V 0 bases short and J 1 base short, with 7 bases between. This chain's CDR3 is CASSVGPGQETQYF. The DNA for the CDR3 is TGTGCCAGCAGCGTAGGTCCAGGCCAAGAGACCCAGTACTTC.

At least ten counts were recorded for this clonotype. The chain uses TRBV7-8 and TRBJ2-6; a weak D match, TRBD2 (6 bases). CDR3 length: 16 amino acids. Germline CDR1 reads SGHVS; CDR2 reads FQNEAQ. V gave up 1 base and J gave up 3 bases, with 10 bases separating them. DNA of the CDR3: TGTGCCAGCAGCTTAGTGCCGGGGGTTGGGGCCAACGTCCTGACTTTC. It is translated as CASSLVPGVGANVLTF. Based on the CDR3 plus reference TRBV7-8 and TRBJ2-6, the full variable domain is GAGVSQSPRYKVAKRGQDVALRCDPISGHVSLFWYQQALGQGPEFLTYFQNEAQLDKSGLPSDRFFAERPEGSVSTLKIQRTQQEDSAVYLCASSLVPGVGANVLTFGAGSRLTVL.

This clonotype was observed at least ten times. This chain links TRBV5-1 with TRBJ1-5; D ambiguous. The CDR3 spans 15 residues. Deletions cut 4 bases from V and 0 bases from J, with 11 bases between. The germline V gene encodes CDR1 SGHRS and CDR2 YFSETQ. The CDR3 here is CASSVGEHSNQPQHF. The CDR3 DNA sequence: TGCGCCAGCAGCGTCGGGGAGCATAGCAATCAGCCCCAGCATTTT.

A few counts support this clonotype. The chain employs TRBV20-1 and TRBJ2-1; TRBD2 matches 11 bases. This CDR3 comprises 20 residues. Germline values: CDR1 DFQATT, CDR2 SNEGSKA (reference sequence). V gave up 0 bases and J gave up 2 bases; unmatched junction bases: 15. The CDR3 bases are TGCAGTGCTAGAGATCGAGGAAGACTAGCGGGGCTGGGGACCTACAATGAGCAGTTCTTC. This encodes CSARDRGRLAGLGTYNEQFF.

Concerning this clonotype itself: Its ends do not fully match the called genes, so a read error is possible. The chain combines TRBV12-3 or TRBV12-4 with TRBJ2-3; possible D gene TRBD2, 6 bases. The CDR3 is made up of 18 amino acids. In DNA form, the CDR3 reads TGTGCCCGCAGTTTAAACCCGGTGCGGGGCGGAGGCACAGATACGCAGTATTTT. Protein sequence: CARSLNPVRGGGTDTQYF.

In this sample, this clonotype turned up many times. The chain couples TRBV7-9 to TRBJ2-1, with D unresolved. The CDR3 totals 11 residues. With 5 bases removed from V and 3 bases from J, the gap between germline ends came to 2 bases. Germline V lookup: CDR1 SEHNR, CDR2 FQNEAQ (reference sequence). The CDR3 region has the DNA TGTGCCAGCAGCCGCTACAATGAGCAGTTCTTC. It codes for CASSRYNEQFF.

The sample holds many counts of this clonotype. CDR3 sequence reads: CSARGQNNSPLHF. CDR3 sequence (DNA): TGCAGTGCTAGGGGACAGAATAATTCACCCCTCCACTTT. The rearrangement uses TRBV20-1 and TRBJ1-6; 7 bases map to TRBD1. The CDR3 contains 13 residues. J lost 5 bases, V lost 3 bases, and 1 base had no gene match. In germline, CDR1 is DFQATT, CDR2 SNEGSKA (reference sequence).

This clonotype was counted a single time. The chain combines TRBV9 with TRBJ2-5; 11 nucleotides align to TRBD2. The CDR3 length is 16 residues. Germline lookup yields CDR1 SGDLS and CDR2 YYNGEE. V lost 2 bases, J lost 1 base, and 4 bases stayed unmatched. The CDR3 loop reads CASSVLAGGIQETQYF. For the CDR3, the DNA is TGTGCCAGCAGCGTTCTAGCGGGGGGAATCCAAGAGACCCAGTACTTC.

A few counts support this clonotype. The chain joins TRBV10-3 to TRBJ1-2, with 7 bases aligning to TRBD1. There are 15 residues in the CDR3. Per the germline V gene, CDR1 is ENHRY and CDR2 is SYGVKD. Trimming cost V 4 bases and J 3 bases; bases outside gene matches: 8. CDR3 loop: CAISVVTGKDYGYTF. DNA of the CDR3: TGTGCCATCAGTGTTGTGACAGGGAAAGACTATGGCTACACCTTC.